This T cell receptor beta chain stems from a study of PD-L1 blockade in urothelial cancer. About the study: Prior exposure to chemotherapy in patients amounted to 0 to 3 regimens received.

Using immunoSEQ multiplex PCR, the repertoire was profiled, and TCRdb retains in-frame clones only, with some absent. This sample has tens of thousands of clones, with about 89% found just once. Germline V gene lookup returns CDR1 SNHLY and CDR2 FYNNEI. This CDR3 has 15 amino acids. Trimming cost V 1 base and J 1 base, with 10 bases left between them. The clonotype comes from a man between 60 and 70 years old with urothelial cancer. J is TRBJ1-1 and V is TRBV2; no definite D call. This specimen was PBMCs, taken around atezolizumab (anti-PD-L1) treatment. In nucleotides, the CDR3 is TGTGCCAGCAGTGAAGTCAGGACTGAGAACACTGAAGCTTTCTTT. Its translation is CASSEVRTENTEAFF.